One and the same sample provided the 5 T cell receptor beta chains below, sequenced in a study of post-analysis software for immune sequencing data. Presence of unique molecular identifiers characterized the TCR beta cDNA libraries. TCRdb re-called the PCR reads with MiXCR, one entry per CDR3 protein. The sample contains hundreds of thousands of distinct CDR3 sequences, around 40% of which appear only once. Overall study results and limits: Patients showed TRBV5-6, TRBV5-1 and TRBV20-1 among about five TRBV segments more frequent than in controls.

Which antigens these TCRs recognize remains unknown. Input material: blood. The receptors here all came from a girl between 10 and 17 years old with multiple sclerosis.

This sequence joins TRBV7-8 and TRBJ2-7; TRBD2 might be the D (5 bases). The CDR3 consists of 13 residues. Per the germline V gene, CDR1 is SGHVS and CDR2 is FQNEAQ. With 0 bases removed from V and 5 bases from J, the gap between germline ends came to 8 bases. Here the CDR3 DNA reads TGTGCCAGCAGCTTAGCGCGGGTCCACGAGCAGTACTTC. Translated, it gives CASSLARVHEQYF.

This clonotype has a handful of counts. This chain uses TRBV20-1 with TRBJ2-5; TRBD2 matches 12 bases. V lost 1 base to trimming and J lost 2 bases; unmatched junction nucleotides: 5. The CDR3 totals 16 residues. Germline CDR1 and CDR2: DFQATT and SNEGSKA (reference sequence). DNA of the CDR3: TGCAGTGCTAGAGGCTCTAGCGGGAGGGTTCAAGAGACCCAGTACTTC. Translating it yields CSARGSSGRVQETQYF.

This chain's CDR3 is CASSKDIRDEQYF. The CDR3 DNA reads TGTGCCAGCAGCAAAGACATTCGGGATGAGCAGTACTTC. The chain carries TRBV7-9 and TRBJ2-5, with D perhaps matching TRBD2 (5 bases). The V end was cut by 5 bases, the J end by 11 bases, with 18 bases between. This CDR3 is built from 13 residues. CDR1 and CDR2 from the germline V gene are SEHNR and FQNEAQ (reference sequence).

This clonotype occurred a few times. The CDR3: CASSYLGGIGNTEAFF. In DNA, the CDR3 is TGTGCCAGCAGTTATTTAGGGGGGATCGGGAACACTGAAGCTTTCTTT. This rearrangement joins TRBV12-3 or TRBV12-4 to TRBJ1-1; TRBD1 is a possible D gene (6 bases). V shed 4 bases and J shed 1 base, with 16 bases lying between them. The CDR3 spans 16 residues.

This CDR3 is CASSITQGGSEAFF. The CDR3 nucleotides read TGTGCCAGCAGTATAACACAGGGTGGAAGTGAAGCTTTCTTT. The chain carries TRBV27 and TRBJ1-1; a weak D match, TRBD1 (6 bases). V lost 5 bases and J lost 7, with 17 bases in between. CDR3 length: 14 amino acids. Germline V gene data show CDR1 as MNHEY and CDR2 as SMNVEV (reference sequence).